What follows are 18 T cell receptor beta chains derived from one specimen sequenced in a study of blood T cell repertoires in COVID-19. The data were produced by immunoSEQ multiplex PCR, yet TCRdb's version contains in-frame clones alone and is incomplete. The sample yields hundreds of thousands of clones, roughly 85% seen once. Sequencing used PBMCs or T cells enriched from blood (not recorded which). The receptor source for this set is a man aged 25 to 45 who had recovered from COVID-19.

The CDR3 loop reads CASSHGGRSTGELFF. As DNA, the CDR3 is TGTGCCAGCAGCCACGGGGGTAGGAGCACCGGGGAGCTGTTTTTT. The chain uses TRBV3-1 (or the pseudogene TRBV3-2) and TRBJ2-2, with a tentative D call TRBD2 (6 bases). The germline gives CDR1 LGHDT, CDR2 YNNKEL (reference sequence). The CDR3 contains 15 residues. Trimming took off 3 bases at V and 4 bases at J, with 12 bases between the two ends.

The chain couples TRBV15 to TRBJ2-2, with TRBD2 matching over 9 bases. Germline V lookup: CDR1 LNHNV, CDR2 YYDKDF (reference sequence). Losses at the gene ends were 1 base for V and 5 bases for J; bases not matched to a gene: 8. This CDR3 has 17 residues. For the CDR3, the DNA is TGTGCCACCAGCAGAGGATTGCGGGGGGGAAGAACCGGGGAGCTGTTTTTT. This gives the protein CATSRGLRGGRTGELFF.

The chain is built from TRBV10-2 and TRBJ1-2; 9 nucleotides align to TRBD1. This CDR3 region has 14 residues. The V gene end was trimmed by 5 bases and the J gene end by 8 bases; junction bases not matched to a gene: 9. CDR1 and CDR2 (germline): WSHSY, SAAADI. The CDR3 sequence: CASSFPTGGEGYTF. CDR3 DNA sequence: TGCGCCAGCAGTTTTCCGACAGGGGGTGAGGGCTACACCTTC.

This clone was picked up one time. This sequence joins TRBV5-4 and TRBJ1-2, with 9 nucleotides matching TRBD1. Trimming at V came to 4 bases and at J to 1 base, leaving 8 bases not matched to a gene. This CDR3 has 16 amino acids. Per the germline V gene, CDR1 is SGHNT and CDR2 is YYREEE (reference sequence). Here the CDR3 DNA reads TGTGCCAGCAGCCGGTTTGGACAGGGGAGTAACTATGGCTACACCTTC. It translates to CASSRFGQGSNYGYTF.

The genes are TRBV6-5 and TRBJ2-5, with 7 bases aligning to TRBD1. Germline V gene data show CDR1 as MNHEY and CDR2 as SVGAGI. This CDR3 spans 14 amino acids. J lost 2 bases, V lost 7 bases, and 7 bases had no gene match. This CDR3 reads CASMDGTAQETQYF. For the CDR3, the DNA is TGTGCCAGCATGGACGGGACAGCGCAAGAGACCCAGTACTTC.

This chain joins TRBV10-3 and TRBJ2-2; 7 positions agree with TRBD1. After removal of 9 bases from V and 4 bases from J, the junction contained 8 bases not matched to a gene. CDR3 length: 14 amino acids. CDR1 is ENHRY, CDR2 SYGVKD, per germline. CDR3: CAISGQEATGELFF. In DNA, the CDR3 is TGTGCCATTTCCGGACAGGAGGCCACCGGGGAGCTGTTTTTT.

This rearrangement joins TRBV7-8 to TRBJ2-1; maybe TRBD2 (7 bases). The CDR3 sequence is 14 residues long. The V end was cut by 7 bases, the J end by 2 bases, with 12 bases between. Germline CDR1 reads SGHVS; CDR2 reads FQNEAQ. Written as DNA, the CDR3 is TGTGCCAGCACACTGCGGGGGCCCTACAATGAGCAGTTCTTC. Its protein is CASTLRGPYNEQFF.

V and J are TRBV11-1 and TRBJ2-2, with TRBD1 matching over 8 bases. This CDR3 comprises 16 residues. With 6 bases clipped from V and 4 bases from J, the junction kept 10 bases outside the gene matches. From germline, CDR1 is SGHAT and CDR2 FQDESV (reference sequence). CDR3 in DNA: TGTGCCAGCAGGGCACTTTCAGGGGGCGGCACCGGGGAGCTGTTTTTT. Translating gives CASRALSGGGTGELFF.

The genes are TRBV9 and TRBJ2-2; TRBD1 matches at 7 bases. This CDR3 comprises 16 residues. Germline CDR1 SGDLS, CDR2 YYNGEE. The V and J ends lost 0 bases and 2 bases, in that order; junction bases with no gene match: 4. The CDR3 region is CASSVGRGPNTGELFF. In DNA, the CDR3 is TGTGCCAGCAGCGTAGGAAGGGGGCCAAACACCGGGGAGCTGTTTTTT.

The chain joins TRBV4-1 to TRBJ1-2; D gene uncertain. V was cut by 2 bases and J by 2 bases, with 12 bases left in between. Germline CDR1 reads MGHRA; CDR2 reads YSYEKL. The CDR3 is 15 amino acids. The chain's CDR3 is CASSQRMTGNYGYTF. CDR3 in DNA: TGCGCCAGCAGCCAAAGGATGACGGGGAACTATGGCTACACCTTC.

The V and J genes are TRBV5-1 and TRBJ2-5, with 8 positions matching TRBD1. The CDR3 extends over 14 amino acids. The trim removed 4 bases at V and 6 bases at J, leaving 8 bases unmatched. Germline-derived CDR1 and CDR2 are SGHRS and YFSETQ. The CDR3, as DNA: TGCGCCAGCAGCCCAGGACAGGGTGGGAAGACCCAGTACTTC. Its protein product is CASSPGQGGKTQYF.

The chain uses TRBV6-1 and TRBJ2-7, with a weak D call TRBD1 (6 bases). Deletions cut 0 bases from V and 3 bases from J, with 12 bases between. The CDR3 is made up of 15 amino acids. CDR1 is MNHNS and CDR2 is SASEGT in the germline V gene. The CDR3 DNA reads TGTGCCAGCAGTGAAGCGCGAGGGACATTCTACGAGCAGTACTTC. Protein product: CASSEARGTFYEQYF.

This chain joins TRBV12-3 or TRBV12-4 and TRBJ1-2; 7 positions match TRBD1. V was clipped by 5 bases and J by 4 bases; unmatched bases: 4. The CDR3 has 13 residues. CDR3 DNA: TGTGCCAGCAGTCAGGGACAGCTCTATGGCTACACCTTC. It encodes CASSQGQLYGYTF.

J is TRBJ1-2 and V is TRBV5-1; 9 bases align to TRBD1. The CDR3 has 15 amino acids. Losses at the gene ends were 4 bases for V and 2 bases for J; bases not matched to a gene: 6. The germline CDR1 and CDR2 sequences are SGHRS and YFSETQ. Here the CDR3 DNA reads TGCGCCAGCAGCGAAGGACAGGGGAGGAACTATGGCTACACCTTC. It encodes CASSEGQGRNYGYTF.

V and J are TRBV6-5 and TRBJ1-1; D ambiguous. V lost 5 bases and J 4 bases, leaving 17 bases between the germline ends. Germline CDR1 is MNHEY and CDR2 is SVGAGI. The CDR3 runs 15 residues. In nucleotides, the CDR3 is TGTGCCAGCAGTCCCAGATTTAATGCGGGCACTGAAGCTTTCTTT. Translated: CASSPRFNAGTEAFF.

This clone appeared a few times. Other nucleotide sequences in the sample specify the same CDR3. This chain joins TRBV7-3 and TRBJ2-1, with 8 nucleotides matching TRBD2. Germline V gene lookup returns CDR1 SGHTA and CDR2 FQGTGA. The CDR3 is 15 residues long. The V gene end was trimmed by 2 bases and the J gene end by 5 bases; junction bases not matched to a gene: 5. CDR3: CASSLGLAGNNEQFF. CDR3 DNA: TGTGCCAGCAGCTTAGGACTAGCAGGTAACAATGAGCAGTTCTTC. The variable domain in full, with the rest retrieved from reference TRBV7-3 and TRBJ2-1, is GAGVSQTPSNKVTEKGKYVELRCDPISGHTALYWYRQSLGQGPEFLIYFQGTGAADDSGLPNDRFFAVRPEGSVSTLKIQRTERGDSAVYLCASSLGLAGNNEQFFGPGTRLTVL.

This chain uses TRBV25-1 with TRBJ2-1; 7 nucleotides line up with TRBD2. The CDR3 is 16 residues long. Germline V CDR1 and CDR2: MGHDK, SYGVNS. J gave up 5 bases and V 1 base, and 8 bases lay outside the gene matches. The CDR3 coding sequence is TGTGCCAGCAGTGAATTAAGCGGGGCGGGGGACAATGAGCAGTTCTTC. Amino acid sequence: CASSELSGAGDNEQFF.

This chain joins TRBV12-5 and TRBJ2-6; 7 bases match TRBD1. V lost 4 bases, J lost 0 bases, and 9 bases stayed unmatched. Germline assignment: CDR1 LGHNT and CDR2 FRNRAP. This CDR3 region has 18 residues. The CDR3 DNA reads as TGTGCTAGTGGTTCCCGACAGGGTTCCTTCTCTGGGGCCAACGTCCTGACTTTC. It specifies CASGSRQGSFSGANVLTF.